This T cell receptor (beta chain) was documented in a study of cytomegalovirus exposure and HLA in healthy donors. PCR used 60 Vbeta primers and 13 Jbeta primers. Sequencing used immunoSEQ multiplex PCR; TCRdb keeps in-frame clones, though not all of them. Here the sample spans 100,000 to 150,000 clones, around 77% being singletons. Germline V lookup: CDR1 SGHAT, CDR2 FQNNGV. The CDR3 contains 16 residues. V lost 5 bases, J lost 2 bases, and 9 bases stayed unmatched. The V call is TRBV11-2, the J call TRBJ1-3; TRBD1 matches 7 bases. Material: PBMCs. This receptor was obtained from a woman aged 40 to 50 in good health and CMV-seropositive. The CDR3 DNA is TGTGCCAGCAGCATCCCCGACAGGGAGCCTGGAAACACCATATATTTT. It encodes CASSIPDREPGNTIYF.